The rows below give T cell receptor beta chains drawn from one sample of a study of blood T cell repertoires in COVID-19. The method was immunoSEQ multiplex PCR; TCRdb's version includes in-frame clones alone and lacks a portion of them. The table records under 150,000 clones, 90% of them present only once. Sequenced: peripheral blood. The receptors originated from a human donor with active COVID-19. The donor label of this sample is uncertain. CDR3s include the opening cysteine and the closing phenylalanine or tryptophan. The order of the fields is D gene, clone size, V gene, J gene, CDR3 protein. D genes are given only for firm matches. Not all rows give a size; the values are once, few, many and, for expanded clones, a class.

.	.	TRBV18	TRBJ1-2	CASSPGIQGPGYTF
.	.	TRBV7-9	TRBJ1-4	CASSLDAGGKLFF
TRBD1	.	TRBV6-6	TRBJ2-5	CASRRLTGDEETQYF
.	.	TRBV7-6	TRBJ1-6	CASSRSGESYNSPLHF
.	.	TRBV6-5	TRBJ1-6	CASLTGYNSPLHF
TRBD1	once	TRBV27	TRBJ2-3	CASSSPGQYTDTQYF
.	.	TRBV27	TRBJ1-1	CASSSIDNLTEAFF
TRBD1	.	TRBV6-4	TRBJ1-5	CASSPRGGGNQPQHF
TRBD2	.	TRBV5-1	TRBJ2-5	CASSLGLAGGQETQYF
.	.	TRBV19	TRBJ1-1	CASSIGQGTAFF
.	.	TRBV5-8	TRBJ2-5	CASSRLRGSSGETQYF
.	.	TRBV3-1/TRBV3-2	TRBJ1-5	CASSRNRVDQPQHF
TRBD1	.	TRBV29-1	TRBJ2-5	CSVGTWDSQETQYF
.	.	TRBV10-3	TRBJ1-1	CAISSDPFRAEAFF
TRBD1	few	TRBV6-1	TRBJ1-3	CASSENPGQGGNTIYF
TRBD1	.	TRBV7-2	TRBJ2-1	CASSSLEGQAYNEQFF
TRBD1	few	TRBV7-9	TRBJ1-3	CASSLEGTAGNTIYF
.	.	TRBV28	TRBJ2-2	CASLGTNTGELFF
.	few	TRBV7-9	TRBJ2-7	CASSFPTYEQYF
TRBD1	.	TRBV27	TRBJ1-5	CASSFTGGLNQPQHF
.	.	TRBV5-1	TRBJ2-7	CASSLVSQVGYEQYF
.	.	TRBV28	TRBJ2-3	CASSFSGVGDTQYF
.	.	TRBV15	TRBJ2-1	CATSRDPSGEDEQFF
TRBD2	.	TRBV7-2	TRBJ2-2	CASSKFGGGATGELFF
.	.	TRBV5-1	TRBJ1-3	CASSLTWSSGNTIYF
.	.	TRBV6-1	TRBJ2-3	CASSDVTQPDTQYF
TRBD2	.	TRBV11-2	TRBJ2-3	CASSQSGLADGDTQYF
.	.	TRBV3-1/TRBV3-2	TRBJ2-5	CASTNLGGETQYF
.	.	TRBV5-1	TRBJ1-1	CASSLDPGNTEAFF
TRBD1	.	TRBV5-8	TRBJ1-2	CASSSNHRGRPDYGYTF
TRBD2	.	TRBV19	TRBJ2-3	CASSIVGTSRSTDTQYF
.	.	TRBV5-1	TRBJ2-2	CASSKPANTGELFF
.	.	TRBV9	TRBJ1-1	CASSAAGGRSTEAFF
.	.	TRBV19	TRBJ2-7	CASMRQNSYEQYF
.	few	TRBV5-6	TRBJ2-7	CASSFQVDSYEQYF
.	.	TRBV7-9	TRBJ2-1	CASSLGGPSSYNEQFF
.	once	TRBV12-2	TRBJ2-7	CASRFKTTDARGCETYEQYF
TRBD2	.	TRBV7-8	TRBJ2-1	CASSSAHDGLAGGGNEQFF
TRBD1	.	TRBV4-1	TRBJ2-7	CASSQVPGQVAYEQYF
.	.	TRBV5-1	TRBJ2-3	CASSPEWVTDTQYF
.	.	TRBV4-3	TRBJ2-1	CASSQYPPGLDSSYNEQFF
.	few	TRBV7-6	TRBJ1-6	CASSSRTLNSPLHF
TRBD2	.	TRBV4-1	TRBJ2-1	CASSPTGVAGGDEQFF
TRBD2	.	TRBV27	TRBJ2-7	CASRLAGGPLYEQYF
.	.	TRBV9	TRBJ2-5	CASRRGGEETQYF
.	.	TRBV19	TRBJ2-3	CASSIGQGATDTQYF
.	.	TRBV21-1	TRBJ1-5	CASSTREGAGQPQHF
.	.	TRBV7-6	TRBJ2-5	CASSLVQVEGGAQYF
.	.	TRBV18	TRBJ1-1	CASSPAQRNTEAFF
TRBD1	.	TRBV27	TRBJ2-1	CASRTSDRSPYNEQFF
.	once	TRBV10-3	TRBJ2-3	CAISGGPTDTQYF
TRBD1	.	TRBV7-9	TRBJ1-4	CASSFGTDRNEKLFF